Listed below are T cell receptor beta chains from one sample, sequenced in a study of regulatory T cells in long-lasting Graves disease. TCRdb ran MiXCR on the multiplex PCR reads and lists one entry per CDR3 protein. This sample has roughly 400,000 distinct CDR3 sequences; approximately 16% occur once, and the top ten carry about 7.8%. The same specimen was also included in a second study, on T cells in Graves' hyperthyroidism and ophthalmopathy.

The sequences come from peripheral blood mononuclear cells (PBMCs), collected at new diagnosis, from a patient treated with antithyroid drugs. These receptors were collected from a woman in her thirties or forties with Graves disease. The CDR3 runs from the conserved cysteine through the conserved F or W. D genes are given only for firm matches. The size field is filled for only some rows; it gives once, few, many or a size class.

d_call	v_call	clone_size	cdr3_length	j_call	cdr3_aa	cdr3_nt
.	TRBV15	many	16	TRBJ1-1	CATSSGVGVGNTEAFF	TGTGCCACCAGCAGTGGTGTGGGGGTTGGGAACACTGAAGCTTTCTTT
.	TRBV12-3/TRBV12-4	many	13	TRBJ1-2	CASSLILGFGYTF	TGTGCCAGCAGTTTGATCCTTGGCTTTGGCTACACCTTC
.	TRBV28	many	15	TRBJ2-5	CASSPGVAEQETQYF	TGTGCCAGCAGCCCGGGGGTAGCGGAACAAGAGACCCAGTACTTC
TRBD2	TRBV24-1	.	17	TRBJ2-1	CATSPPGLATSYNEQFF	TGTGCCACCAGCCCACCGGGACTAGCGACCTCCTACAATGAGCAGTTCTTC
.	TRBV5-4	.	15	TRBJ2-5	CASSQDQHTWETQYF	TGTGCCAGCAGCCAGGACCAGCATACGTGGGAGACCCAGTACTTC
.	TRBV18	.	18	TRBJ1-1	CASSPQTLVGSGDTEAFF	TGTGCCAGCTCACCACAGACCCTGGTTGGCTCGGGGGACACTGAAGCTTTCTTT
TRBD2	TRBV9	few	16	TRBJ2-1	CASSVGSSGFYNEQFF	TGTGCCAGCAGCGTAGGTTCTAGCGGGTTCTACAATGAGCAGTTCTTC
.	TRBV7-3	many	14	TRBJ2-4	CASSPTGAENIQYF	TGTGCCAGCAGCCCTACGGGGGCGGAAAACATTCAGTACTTC
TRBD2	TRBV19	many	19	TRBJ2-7	CASSPTLRTSGWFPYEQYF	TGTGCCAGTAGTCCAACCCTGAGGACTAGCGGGTGGTTCCCCTACGAGCAGTACTTC
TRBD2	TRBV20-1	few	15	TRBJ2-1	CSARDPSGSGNEQFF	TGCAGTGCTAGAGATCCTAGCGGGAGTGGCAATGAGCAGTTCTTC
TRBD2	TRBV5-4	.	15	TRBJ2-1	CASRLGLADYNEQFF	TGTGCCAGCAGATTGGGACTAGCGGACTACAATGAGCAGTTCTTC
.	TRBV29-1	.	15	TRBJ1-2	CSVEVRPGRAGGYTF	TGCAGCGTTGAAGTTCGGCCAGGGAGGGCCGGTGGCTACACCTTC
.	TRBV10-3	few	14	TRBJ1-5	CAISAGGSNQPQHF	TGTGCCATCAGTGCGGGGGGGAGCAATCAGCCCCAGCATTTT
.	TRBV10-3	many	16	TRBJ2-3	CAISEGTSIGTDTQYF	TGTGCCATCAGTGAGGGAACTAGCATAGGCACAGATACGCAGTATTTT
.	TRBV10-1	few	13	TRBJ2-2	CASKERDTGELFF	TGCGCCAGCAAGGAAAGGGACACCGGGGAGCTGTTTTTT
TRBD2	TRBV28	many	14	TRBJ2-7	CASCNGTTIYEQYF	TGTGCCAGCTGCAACGGGACTACCATCTACGAGCAGTACTTC
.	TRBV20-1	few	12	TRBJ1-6	CSARDGNSPLHF	TGCAGTGCTCGGGACGGAAATTCACCCCTCCACTTT
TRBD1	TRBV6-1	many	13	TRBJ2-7	CASRNQGDYEQYF	TGTGCCAGCAGGAATCAGGGGGACTACGAGCAGTACTTC
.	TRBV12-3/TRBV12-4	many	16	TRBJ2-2	CASSLAGWANTGELFF	TGTGCCAGCAGTTTAGCGGGGTGGGCCAACACCGGGGAGCTGTTTTTT
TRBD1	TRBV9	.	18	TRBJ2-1	CASSVEGLGQKSYNEQFF	TGTGCCAGCAGCGTAGAAGGTCTGGGACAGAAATCCTACAATGAGCAGTTCTTC
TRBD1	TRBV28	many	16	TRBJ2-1	CASSTLGQGIDNEQFF	TGTGCCAGCAGTACGTTGGGACAGGGGATAGACAATGAGCAGTTCTTC
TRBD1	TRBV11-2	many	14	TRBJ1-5	CASSSTGVHQPQHF	TGTGCCAGCAGCTCGACAGGGGTCCACCAGCCCCAGCATTTT
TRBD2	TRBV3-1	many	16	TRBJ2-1	CASSRLAEFSYNEQFF	TGTGCCAGCAGCCGGCTAGCGGAGTTCTCCTACAATGAGCAGTTCTTC
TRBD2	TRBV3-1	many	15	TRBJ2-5	CASSQEGLAEETQYF	TGTGCCAGCAGCCAAGAGGGACTAGCGGAAGAGACCCAGTACTTC